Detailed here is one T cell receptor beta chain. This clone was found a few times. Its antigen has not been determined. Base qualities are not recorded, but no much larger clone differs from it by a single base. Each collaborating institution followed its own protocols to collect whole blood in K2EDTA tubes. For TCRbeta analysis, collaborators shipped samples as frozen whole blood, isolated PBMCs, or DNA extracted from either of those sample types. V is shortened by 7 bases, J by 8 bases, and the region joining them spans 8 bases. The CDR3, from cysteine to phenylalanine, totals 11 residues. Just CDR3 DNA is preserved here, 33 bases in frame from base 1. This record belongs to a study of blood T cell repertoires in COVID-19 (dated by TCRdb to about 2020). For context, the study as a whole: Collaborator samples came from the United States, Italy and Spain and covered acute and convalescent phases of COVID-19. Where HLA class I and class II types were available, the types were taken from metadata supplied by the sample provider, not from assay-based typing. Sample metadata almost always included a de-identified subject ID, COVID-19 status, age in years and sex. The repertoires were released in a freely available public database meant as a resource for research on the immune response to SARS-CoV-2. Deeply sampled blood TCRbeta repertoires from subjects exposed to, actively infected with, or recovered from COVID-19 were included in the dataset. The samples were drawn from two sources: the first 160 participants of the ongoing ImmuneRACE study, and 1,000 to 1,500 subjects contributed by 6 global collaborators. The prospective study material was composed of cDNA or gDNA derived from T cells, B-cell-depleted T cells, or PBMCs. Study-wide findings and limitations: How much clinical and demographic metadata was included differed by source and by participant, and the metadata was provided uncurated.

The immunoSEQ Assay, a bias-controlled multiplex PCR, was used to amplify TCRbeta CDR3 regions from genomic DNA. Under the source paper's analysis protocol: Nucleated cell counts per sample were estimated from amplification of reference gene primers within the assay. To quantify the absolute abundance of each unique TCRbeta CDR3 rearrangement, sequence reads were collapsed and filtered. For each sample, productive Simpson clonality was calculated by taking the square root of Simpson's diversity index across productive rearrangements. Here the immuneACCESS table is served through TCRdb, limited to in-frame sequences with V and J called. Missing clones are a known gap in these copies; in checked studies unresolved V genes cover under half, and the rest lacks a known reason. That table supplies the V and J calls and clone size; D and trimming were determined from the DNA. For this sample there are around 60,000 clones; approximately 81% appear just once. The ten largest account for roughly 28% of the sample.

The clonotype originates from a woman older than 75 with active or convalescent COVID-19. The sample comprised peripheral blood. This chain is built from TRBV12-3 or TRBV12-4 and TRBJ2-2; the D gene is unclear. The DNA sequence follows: TGTGCCAGCACCCCCGCGGGGGAGCTGTTTTTT. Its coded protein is CASTPAGELFF.